Below, 5 T cell receptor beta chains from the same sample are listed, as sequenced in a study of CD8 T cells in Susac syndrome. RNA totalling about 0.45 to 1 ug underwent reverse transcription with random hexamers. Using its own MiXCR run on the immunoSEQ multiplex PCR reads, TCRdb lists one record per CDR3 protein. The profile covers some 200,000 distinct CDR3 sequences, with roughly 94% appearing a single time and around 0.16% taken by the ten largest. Material: CD8+ T cells from PBMCs. These receptors all come from a human donor with Susac syndrome.

J is TRBJ1-2 and V is TRBV27, with D possibly being TRBD1 (6 bases). The germline gives CDR1 MNHEY, CDR2 SMNVEV (reference sequence). Trimming cost V 3 bases and J 8 bases, with 13 bases left between them. CDR3 length equals 13 residues. The CDR3 nucleotides are TGTGCCAGCAGTTTTGGGGGGGGCTCAGGCTACACCTTC. Protein sequence: CASSFGGGSGYTF.

Here the CDR3 DNA reads TGTGCCAGCAGCTACGAGACAAACTACGAGCAGTACTTC. This translates into CASSYETNYEQYF. The rearrangement links TRBV5-6 to TRBJ2-7; D not certain. The CDR3 covers 13 residues. The germline V gene has CDR1 SGHDT and CDR2 YYEEEE. The ends were cut back, 3 bases at V and 3 bases at J, with 10 bases in the middle.

The gene calls are TRBV12-5 and TRBJ2-7; 7 bases map to TRBD1. Germline V lookup: CDR1 LGHNT, CDR2 FRNRAP. The CDR3 is 14 residues long. Trimming cost V 7 bases and J 3 bases; bases outside gene matches: 9. The CDR3 DNA is TGTGCTAGTGATGCCGGGACAGAATTCTACGAGCAGTACTTC. Translated: CASDAGTEFYEQYF.

This rearrangement joins TRBV7-6 to TRBJ2-7; tentatively, D is TRBD2 (5 bases). This CDR3 region has 13 residues. Germline V gives CDR1 SGHVS, CDR2 FNYEAQ. The germline V and J ends were trimmed by 2 bases and 5 bases, with 10 bases remaining between them. The CDR3 is CASSLSWEHEQYF. The CDR3 DNA follows: TGTGCCAGCAGCTTAAGTTGGGAGCACGAGCAGTACTTC.

CDR3 region: CSARDGTSNQPQHF. Here the CDR3 DNA reads TGCAGTGCGCGGGACGGAACTAGCAATCAGCCCCAGCATTTT. The chain joins TRBV20-1 to TRBJ1-5; D possibly corresponds to TRBD1 (5 bases). The CDR3 has 14 amino acids. CDR1 and CDR2 (germline): DFQATT, SNEGSKA (reference sequence). The V gene lost 6 bases and the J gene lost 0 bases, with 12 bases spanning the gap.